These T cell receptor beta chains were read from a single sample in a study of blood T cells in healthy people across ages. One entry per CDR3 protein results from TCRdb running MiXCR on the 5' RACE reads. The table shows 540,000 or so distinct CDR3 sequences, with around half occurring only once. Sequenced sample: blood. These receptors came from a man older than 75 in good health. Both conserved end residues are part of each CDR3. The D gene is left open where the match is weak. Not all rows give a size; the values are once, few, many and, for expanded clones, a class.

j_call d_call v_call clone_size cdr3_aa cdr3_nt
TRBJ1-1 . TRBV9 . CASSVDQGRTEAFF TGTGCCAGCAGCGTAGATCAGGGAAGAACTGAAGCTTTCTTT
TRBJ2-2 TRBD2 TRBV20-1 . CSARKGSGTSGTGELFF TGCAGTGCTAGAAAGGGCAGCGGGACTAGCGGGACCGGGGAGCTGTTTTTT
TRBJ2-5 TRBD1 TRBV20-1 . CSAWGQLQETQYF TGCAGTGCGTGGGGACAGTTACAAGAGACCCAGTACTTC
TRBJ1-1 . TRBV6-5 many CASSRGSHEAFF TGTGCCAGCAGTAGGGGCAGCCATGAAGCTTTCTTT
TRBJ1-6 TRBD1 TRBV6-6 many CASSYLRGQTNSPLHF TGTGCCAGCAGTTACTTACGGGGACAGACGAATTCACCCCTCCACTTT
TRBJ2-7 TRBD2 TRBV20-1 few CSASTGTSGNEQYF TGCAGTGCTAGTACCGGGACTAGCGGTAACGAGCAGTACTTC
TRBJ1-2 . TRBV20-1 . CSAQWTANYGYTF TGCAGTGCCCAATGGACGGCAAACTATGGCTACACCTTC
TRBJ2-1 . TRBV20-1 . CSASLLPGAHNEQFF TGCAGTGCTAGTTTATTACCGGGGGCCCACAATGAGCAGTTCTTC
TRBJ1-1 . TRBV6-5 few CASSDSPGLEAFF TGTGCCAGCAGTGACTCGCCAGGCTTGGAAGCTTTCTTT
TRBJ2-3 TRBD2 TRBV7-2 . CASSPAGGGFFSTDTQYF TGTGCCAGCAGCCCAGCGGGGGGGGGTTTCTTTAGCACAGATACGCAGTATTTT
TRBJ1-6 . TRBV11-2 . CASSEYNSPLHF TGTGCCAGCAGCGAATATAATTCACCCCTCCACTTT
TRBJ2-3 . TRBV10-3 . CAISEGRWTDTQYF TGTGCCATCAGTGAGGGCAGGTGGACAGATACGCAGTATTTT
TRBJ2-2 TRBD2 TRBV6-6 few CASSYNGLAGGPGELFF TGTGCCAGCAGTTACAACGGACTAGCGGGAGGACCCGGGGAGCTGTTTTTT
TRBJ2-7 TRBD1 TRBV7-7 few CASSARGVGGPGNEQYF TGTGCTAGCAGCGCCAGGGGTGTAGGGGGCCCTGGAAACGAGCAGTACTTC
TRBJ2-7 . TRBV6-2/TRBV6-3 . CASIFDRNSYEQYF TGTGCCAGCATCTTTGACAGAAACTCCTACGAGCAGTACTTC
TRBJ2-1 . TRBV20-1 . CSARDYSLNEQFF TGCAGTGCTAGAGATTACTCTCTTAATGAGCAGTTCTTC
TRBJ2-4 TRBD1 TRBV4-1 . CASSQDSGTVKNIQYF TGCGCCAGCAGCCAGGACTCCGGGACAGTCAAAAACATTCAGTACTTC
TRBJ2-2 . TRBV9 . CASSVEFHSFTGELFF TGTGCCAGCAGCGTAGAATTCCACAGCTTCACCGGGGAGCTGTTTTTT
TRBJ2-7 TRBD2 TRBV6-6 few CASSQWTSGGAYEQYF TGTGCCAGCAGTCAATGGACTAGCGGGGGGGCGTACGAGCAGTACTTC
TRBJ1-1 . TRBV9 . CASSLGGEGEAFF TGTGCCAGCAGCTTGGGGGGGGAGGGGGAAGCTTTCTTT
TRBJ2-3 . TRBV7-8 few CASSLNSDTQYF TGTGCCAGCAGCTTAAATTCAGATACGCAGTATTTT
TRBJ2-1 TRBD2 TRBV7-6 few CASSLTGGPGNEQFF TGTGCCAGCAGCTTAACGGGAGGGCCAGGAAATGAGCAGTTCTTC
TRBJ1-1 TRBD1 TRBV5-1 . CASSRDSLNTEAFF TGCGCCAGCAGCCGGGACAGCTTGAACACTGAAGCTTTCTTT
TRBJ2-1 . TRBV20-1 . CSARESVSSYNEQFF TGCAGTGCTAGAGAGAGCGTGTCCTCCTACAATGAGCAGTTCTTC
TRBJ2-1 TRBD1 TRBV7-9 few CASSLQGAFNDEQFF TGTGCCAGCAGCTTACAGGGGGCTTTTAATGATGAGCAGTTCTTC
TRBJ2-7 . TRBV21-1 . CASSKIRRNGNEQYF TGTGCCAGCAGCAAAATTAGGAGGAATGGCAACGAGCAGTACTTC
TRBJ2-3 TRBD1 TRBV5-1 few CASSQTGTGPDTQYF TGCGCCAGCAGCCAAACCGGGACAGGGCCAGATACGCAGTATTTT
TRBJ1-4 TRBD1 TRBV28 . CATRQGRFSSEKLFF TGTGCCACCAGACAGGGAAGATTTAGTAGTGAAAAACTGTTTTTT
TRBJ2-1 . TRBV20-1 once CSAPRSPGLGTNEQFF TGCAGTGCCCCTCGCTCCCCTGGACTTGGTACCAATGAGCAGTTCTTC
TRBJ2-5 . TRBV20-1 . CSAREPDGVQETQYF TGCAGTGCTAGAGAACCCGACGGGGTACAAGAGACCCAGTACTTC
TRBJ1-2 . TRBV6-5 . CASSYSWRQRNNYGHTF TGTGCCAGCAGTTACTCATGGCGACAGCGAAATAACTATGGCCACACCTTC
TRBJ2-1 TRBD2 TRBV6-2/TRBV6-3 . CASSYLPRGINEQFF TGTGCCAGCAGCTACTTACCGCGGGGGATCAATGAGCAGTTCTTC
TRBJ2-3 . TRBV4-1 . CASSHGGSTDTQYF TGCGCCAGCAGCCATGGGGGGAGCACAGATACGCAGTATTTT
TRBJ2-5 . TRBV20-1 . CSASPTGRGTETQYF TGCAGTGCTTCTCCGACTGGGAGGGGGACAGAGACCCAGTACTTC
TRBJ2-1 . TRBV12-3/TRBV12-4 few CASSSGYGWNNEQFF TGTGCCAGCAGTTCTGGGTACGGTTGGAACAATGAGCAGTTCTTC
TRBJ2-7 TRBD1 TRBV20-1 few CSAIDHRTGTYEQYF TGCAGTGCCATCGATCATCGGACAGGGACCTACGAGCAGTACTTC
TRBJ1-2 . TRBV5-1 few CASSPGTAYTTYGYTF TGCGCCAGCAGCCCGGGGACCGCTTACACCACCTATGGCTACACCTTC
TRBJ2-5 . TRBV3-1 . CASSQERSGSETQYF TGTGCCAGCAGCCAAGAACGCTCAGGGTCGGAGACCCAGTACTTC
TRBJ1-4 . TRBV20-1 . CSAQEGSGEKLFF TGCAGTGCTCAAGAGGGGTCCGGTGAAAAACTGTTTTTT
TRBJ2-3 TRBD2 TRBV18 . CASSPTSGTTDTQYF TGTGCCAGCTCACCGACTAGCGGGACAACAGATACGCAGTATTTT
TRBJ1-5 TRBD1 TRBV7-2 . CASSPPGQGSNQPQHF TGTGCCAGCAGCCCCCCAGGACAGGGAAGCAATCAGCCCCAGCATTTT
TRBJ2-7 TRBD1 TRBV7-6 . CASSLTGSRNEQYF TGTGCCAGCAGCTTGACAGGGTCACGTAACGAGCAGTACTTC
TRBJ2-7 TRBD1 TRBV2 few CASTGTVGYEQYF TGTGCCAGCACTGGGACAGTGGGTTACGAGCAGTACTTC
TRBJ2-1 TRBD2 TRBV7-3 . CASSLRLAGGPDLYNEQFF TGTGCCAGCAGCTTGAGGCTAGCGGGAGGGCCCGATTTATACAATGAGCAGTTCTTC
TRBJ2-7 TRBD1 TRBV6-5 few CASSYAGQGYEQYF TGTGCCAGCAGTTACGCCGGACAGGGCTACGAGCAGTACTTC
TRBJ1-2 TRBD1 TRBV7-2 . CASSSMQGARDGYTF TGTGCCAGCAGCTCGATGCAGGGGGCGAGGGATGGCTACACCTTC
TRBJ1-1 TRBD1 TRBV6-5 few CASRQGARTEAFF TGTGCCAGCAGGCAGGGGGCGCGGACTGAAGCTTTCTTT
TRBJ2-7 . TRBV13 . CASSVVADGSQYF TGTGCCAGCAGCGTAGTGGCAGATGGATCCCAGTACTTC
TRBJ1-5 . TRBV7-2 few CASSQAHRNQPQHF TGTGCCAGCAGCCAAGCTCACCGGAATCAGCCCCAGCATTTT